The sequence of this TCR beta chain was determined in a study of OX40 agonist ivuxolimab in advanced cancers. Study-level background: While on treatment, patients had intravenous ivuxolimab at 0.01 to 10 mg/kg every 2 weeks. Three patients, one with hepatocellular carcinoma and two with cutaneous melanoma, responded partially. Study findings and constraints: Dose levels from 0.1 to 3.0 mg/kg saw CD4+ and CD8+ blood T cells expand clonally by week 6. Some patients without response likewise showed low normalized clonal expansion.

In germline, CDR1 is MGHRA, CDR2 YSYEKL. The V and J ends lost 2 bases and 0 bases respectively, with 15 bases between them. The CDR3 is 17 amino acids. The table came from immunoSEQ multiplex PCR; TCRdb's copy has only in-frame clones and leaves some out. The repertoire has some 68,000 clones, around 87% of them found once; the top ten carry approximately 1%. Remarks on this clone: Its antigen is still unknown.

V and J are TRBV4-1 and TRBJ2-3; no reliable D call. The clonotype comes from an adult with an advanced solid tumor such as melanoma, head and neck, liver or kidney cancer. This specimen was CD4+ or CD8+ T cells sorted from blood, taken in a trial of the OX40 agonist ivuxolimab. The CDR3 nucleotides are TGCGCCAGCAGCCAACGGTACGGGTCCTCTAGCACAGATACGCAGTATTTT. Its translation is CASSQRYGSSSTDTQYF.